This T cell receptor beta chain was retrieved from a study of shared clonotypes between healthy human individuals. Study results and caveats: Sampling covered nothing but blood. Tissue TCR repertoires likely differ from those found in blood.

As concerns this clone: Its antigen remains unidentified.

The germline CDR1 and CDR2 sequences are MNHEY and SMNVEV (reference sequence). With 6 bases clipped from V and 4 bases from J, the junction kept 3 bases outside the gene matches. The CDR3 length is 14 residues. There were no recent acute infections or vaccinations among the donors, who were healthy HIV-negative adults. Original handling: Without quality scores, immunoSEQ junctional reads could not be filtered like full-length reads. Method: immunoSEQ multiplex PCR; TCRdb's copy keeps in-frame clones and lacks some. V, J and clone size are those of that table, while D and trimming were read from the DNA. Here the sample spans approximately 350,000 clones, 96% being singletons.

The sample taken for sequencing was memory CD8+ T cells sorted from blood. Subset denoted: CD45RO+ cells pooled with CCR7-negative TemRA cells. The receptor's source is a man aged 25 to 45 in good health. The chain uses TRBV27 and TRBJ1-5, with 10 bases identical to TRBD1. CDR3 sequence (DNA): TGTGCCAGCAGCCGGGACAGGGGTAATCAGCCCCAGCATTTT. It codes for CASSRDRGNQPQHF.